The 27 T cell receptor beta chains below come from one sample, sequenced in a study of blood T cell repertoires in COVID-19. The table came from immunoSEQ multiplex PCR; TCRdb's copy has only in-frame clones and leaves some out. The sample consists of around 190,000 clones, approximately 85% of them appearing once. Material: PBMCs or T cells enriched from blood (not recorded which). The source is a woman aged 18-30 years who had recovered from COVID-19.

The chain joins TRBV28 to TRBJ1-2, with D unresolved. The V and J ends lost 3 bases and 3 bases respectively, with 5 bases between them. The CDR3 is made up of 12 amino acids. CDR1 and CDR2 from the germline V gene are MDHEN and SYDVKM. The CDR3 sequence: CASSLQYYGYTF. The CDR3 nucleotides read TGTGCCAGCAGTTTGCAGTACTATGGCTACACCTTC.

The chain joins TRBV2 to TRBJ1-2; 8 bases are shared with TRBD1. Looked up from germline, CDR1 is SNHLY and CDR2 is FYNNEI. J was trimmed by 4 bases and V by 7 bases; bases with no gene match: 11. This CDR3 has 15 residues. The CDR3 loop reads CASTGQGGIGYGYTF. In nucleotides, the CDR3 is TGTGCCAGCACTGGACAGGGCGGTATTGGCTATGGCTACACCTTC.

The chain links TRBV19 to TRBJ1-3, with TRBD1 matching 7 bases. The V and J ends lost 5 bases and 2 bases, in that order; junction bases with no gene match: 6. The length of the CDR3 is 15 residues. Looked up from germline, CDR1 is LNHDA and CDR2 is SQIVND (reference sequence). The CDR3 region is CASSRNRGPGNTIYF. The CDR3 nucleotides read TGTGCCAGTAGTCGGAACAGGGGTCCTGGAAACACCATATATTTT.

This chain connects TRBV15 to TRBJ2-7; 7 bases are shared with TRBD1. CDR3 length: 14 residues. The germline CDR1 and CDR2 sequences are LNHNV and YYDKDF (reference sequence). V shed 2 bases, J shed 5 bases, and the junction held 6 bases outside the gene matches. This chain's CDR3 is CATSRLGTVDEQYF. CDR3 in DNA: TGTGCCACCAGCAGACTTGGGACAGTGGACGAGCAGTACTTC.

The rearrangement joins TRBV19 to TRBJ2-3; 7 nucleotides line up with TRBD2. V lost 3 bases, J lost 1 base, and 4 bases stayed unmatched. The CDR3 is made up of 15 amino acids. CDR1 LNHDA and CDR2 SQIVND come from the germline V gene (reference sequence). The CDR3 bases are TGTGCCAGTAGTATTGGGGGGGTCGGCACAGATACGCAGTATTTT. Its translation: CASSIGGVGTDTQYF.

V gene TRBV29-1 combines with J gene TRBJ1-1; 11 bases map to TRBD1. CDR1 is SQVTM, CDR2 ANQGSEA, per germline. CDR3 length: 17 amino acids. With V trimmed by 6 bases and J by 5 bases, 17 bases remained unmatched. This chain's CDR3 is CSVQRAGQGVIGTEAFF. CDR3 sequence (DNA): TGCAGCGTCCAACGAGCGGGACAGGGGGTAATAGGGACTGAAGCTTTCTTT. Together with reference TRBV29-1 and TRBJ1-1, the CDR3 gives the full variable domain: SAVISQKPSRDICQRGTSLTIQCQVDSQVTMMFWYRQQPGQSLTLIATANQGSEATYESGFVIDKFPISRPNLTFSTLTVSNMSPEDSSIYLCSVQRAGQGVIGTEAFFGQGTRLTVV.

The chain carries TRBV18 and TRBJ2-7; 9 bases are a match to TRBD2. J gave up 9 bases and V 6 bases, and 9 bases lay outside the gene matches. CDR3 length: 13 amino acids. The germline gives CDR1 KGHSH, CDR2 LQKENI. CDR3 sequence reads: CASSEREDLVQYF. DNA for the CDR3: TGTGCCAGCTCTGAGCGGGAGGATCTAGTGCAGTACTTC.

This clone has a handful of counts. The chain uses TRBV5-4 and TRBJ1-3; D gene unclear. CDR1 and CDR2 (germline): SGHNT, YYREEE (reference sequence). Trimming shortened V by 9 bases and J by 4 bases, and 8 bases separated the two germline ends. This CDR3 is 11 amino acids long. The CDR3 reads CATRGGNTIYF. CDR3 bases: TGTGCCACGCGAGGAGGAAACACCATATATTTT.

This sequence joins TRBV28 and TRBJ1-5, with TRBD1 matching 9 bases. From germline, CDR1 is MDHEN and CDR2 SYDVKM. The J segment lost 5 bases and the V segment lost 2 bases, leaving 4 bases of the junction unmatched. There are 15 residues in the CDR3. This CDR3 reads CASSLRQGVYQPQHF. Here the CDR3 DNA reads TGTGCCAGCAGTTTAAGACAGGGGGTCTATCAGCCCCAGCATTTT.

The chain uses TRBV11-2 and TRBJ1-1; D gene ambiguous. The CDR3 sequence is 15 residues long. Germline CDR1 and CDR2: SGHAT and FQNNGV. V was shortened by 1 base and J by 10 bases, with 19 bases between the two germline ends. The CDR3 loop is CASSLGDGSPSGAFF. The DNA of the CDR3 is TGTGCCAGCAGCTTAGGAGACGGATCCCCGAGCGGAGCTTTCTTT.

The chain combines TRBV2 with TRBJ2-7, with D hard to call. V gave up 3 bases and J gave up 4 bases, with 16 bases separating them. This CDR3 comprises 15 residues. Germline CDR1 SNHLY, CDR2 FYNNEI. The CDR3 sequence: CASSERGPLVYEQYF. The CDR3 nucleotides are TGTGCCAGCAGTGAGAGAGGCCCGCTAGTTTACGAGCAGTACTTC.

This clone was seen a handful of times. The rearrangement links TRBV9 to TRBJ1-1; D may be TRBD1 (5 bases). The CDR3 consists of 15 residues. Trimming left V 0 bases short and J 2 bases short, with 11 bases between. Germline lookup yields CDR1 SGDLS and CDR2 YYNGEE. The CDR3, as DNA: TGTGCCAGCAGCGTAGACGGTACAGGCAACACTGAAGCTTTCTTT. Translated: CASSVDGTGNTEAFF.

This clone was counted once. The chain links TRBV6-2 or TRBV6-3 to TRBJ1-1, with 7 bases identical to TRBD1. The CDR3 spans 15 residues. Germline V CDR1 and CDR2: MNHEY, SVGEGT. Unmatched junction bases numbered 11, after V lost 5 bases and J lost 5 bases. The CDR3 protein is CASSIKQGLWTEAFF. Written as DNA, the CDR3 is TGTGCCAGCAGTATCAAACAGGGGCTTTGGACTGAAGCTTTCTTT.

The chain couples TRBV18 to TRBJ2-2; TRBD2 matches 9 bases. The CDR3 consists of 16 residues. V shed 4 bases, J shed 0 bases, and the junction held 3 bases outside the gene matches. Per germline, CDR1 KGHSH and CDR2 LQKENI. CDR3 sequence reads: CASSLSGGSNTGELFF. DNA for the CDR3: TGTGCCAGCTCACTTAGCGGGGGCTCGAACACCGGGGAGCTGTTTTTT.

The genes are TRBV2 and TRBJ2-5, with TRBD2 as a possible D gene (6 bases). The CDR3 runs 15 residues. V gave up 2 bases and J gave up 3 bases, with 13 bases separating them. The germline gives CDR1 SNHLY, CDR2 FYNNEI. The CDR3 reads CASSESGLAKETQYF. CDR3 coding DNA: TGTGCCAGCAGTGAATCGGGACTGGCTAAAGAGACCCAGTACTTC.

The CDR3 DNA reads TGTGCCGGAGCCCGTACAGATACGCAGTATTTT. Translating gives CAGARTDTQYF. This chain connects TRBV6-5 to TRBJ2-3; no firm D call. Germline values: CDR1 MNHEY, CDR2 SVGAGI. The CDR3 extends over 11 amino acids. V lost 11 bases and J lost 3, with 9 bases in between.

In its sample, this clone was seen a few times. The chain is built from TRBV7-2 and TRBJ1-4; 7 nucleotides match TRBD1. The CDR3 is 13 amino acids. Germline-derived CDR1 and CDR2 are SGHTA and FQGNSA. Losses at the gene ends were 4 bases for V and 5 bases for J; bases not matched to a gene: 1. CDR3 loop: CASSWGQNEKLFF. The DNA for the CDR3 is TGTGCCAGCAGCTGGGGACAGAATGAAAAACTGTTTTTT.

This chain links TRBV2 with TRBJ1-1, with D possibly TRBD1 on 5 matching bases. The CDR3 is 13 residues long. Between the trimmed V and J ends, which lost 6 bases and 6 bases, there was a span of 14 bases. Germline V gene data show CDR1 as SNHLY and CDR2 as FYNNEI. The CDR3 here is CASRAWWGSEAFF. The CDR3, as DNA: TGTGCCAGCAGGGCCTGGTGGGGCTCTGAAGCTTTCTTT. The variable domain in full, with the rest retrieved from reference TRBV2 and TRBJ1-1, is EPEVTQTPSHQVTQMGQEVILRCVPISNHLYFYWYRQILGQKVEFLVSFYNNEISEKSEIFDDQFSVERPDGSNFTLKIRSTKLEDSAMYFCASRAWWGSEAFFGQGTRLTVV.

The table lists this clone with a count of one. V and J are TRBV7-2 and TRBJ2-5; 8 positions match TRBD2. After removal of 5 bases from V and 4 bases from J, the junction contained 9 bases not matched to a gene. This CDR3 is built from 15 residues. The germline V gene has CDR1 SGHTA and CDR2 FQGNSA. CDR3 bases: TGTGCCAGCAGCGTACTAGCCGGGAGGGTAGAGACCCAGTACTTC. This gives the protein CASSVLAGRVETQYF.

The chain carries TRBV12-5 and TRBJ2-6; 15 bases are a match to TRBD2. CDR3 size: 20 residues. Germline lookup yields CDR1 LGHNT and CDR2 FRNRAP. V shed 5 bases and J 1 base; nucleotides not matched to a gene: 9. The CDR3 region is CASGKPKGLAGGSGANVLTF. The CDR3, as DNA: TGTGCTAGTGGTAAACCTAAGGGACTAGCGGGGGGTTCTGGGGCCAACGTCCTGACTTTC.

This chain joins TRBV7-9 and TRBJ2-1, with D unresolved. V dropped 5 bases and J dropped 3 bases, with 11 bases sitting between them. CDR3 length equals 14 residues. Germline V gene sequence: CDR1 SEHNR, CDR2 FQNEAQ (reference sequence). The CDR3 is CASSARVDYNEQFF. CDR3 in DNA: TGTGCCAGCAGCGCACGGGTGGACTACAATGAGCAGTTCTTC.

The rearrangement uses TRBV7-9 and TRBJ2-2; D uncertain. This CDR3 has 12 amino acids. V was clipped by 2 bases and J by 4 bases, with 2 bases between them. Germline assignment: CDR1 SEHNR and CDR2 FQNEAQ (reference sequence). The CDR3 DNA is TGTGCCAGCAGCTTACTCACCGGGGAGCTGTTTTTT. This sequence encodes CASSLLTGELFF.

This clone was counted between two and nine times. The CDR3: CASSLPLGQGNSAEAFF. DNA of the CDR3: TGTGCCAGTAGTCTACCCCTGGGACAGGGCAATAGCGCTGAAGCTTTCTTT. The rearrangement joins TRBV19 to TRBJ1-1; 9 bases agree with TRBD1. The V gene end was trimmed by 5 bases and the J gene end by 6 bases; junction bases not matched to a gene: 16. In germline, CDR1 is LNHDA, CDR2 SQIVND (reference sequence). CDR3 length equals 17 residues. Together with reference TRBV19 and TRBJ1-1, the CDR3 gives the full variable domain: DGGITQSPKYLFRKEGQNVTLSCEQNLNHDAMYWYRQDPGQGLRLIYYSQIVNDFQKGDIAEGYSVSREKKESFPLTVTSAQKNPTAFYLCASSLPLGQGNSAEAFFGQGTRLTVV.

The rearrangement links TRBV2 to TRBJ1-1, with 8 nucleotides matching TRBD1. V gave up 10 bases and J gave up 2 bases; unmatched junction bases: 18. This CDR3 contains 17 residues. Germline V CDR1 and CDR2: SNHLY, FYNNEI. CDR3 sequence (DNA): TGTGCCACCTCGAATGGGAACAGGGGGTCAGTTAACACTGAAGCTTTCTTT. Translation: CATSNGNRGSVNTEAFF.

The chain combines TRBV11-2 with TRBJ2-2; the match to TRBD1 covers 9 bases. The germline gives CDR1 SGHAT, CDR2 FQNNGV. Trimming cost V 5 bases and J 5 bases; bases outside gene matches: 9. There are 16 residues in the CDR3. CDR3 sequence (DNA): TGTGCCAGCAGCGAACTATGGACAGGGGATACCGGGGAGCTGTTTTTT. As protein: CASSELWTGDTGELFF.

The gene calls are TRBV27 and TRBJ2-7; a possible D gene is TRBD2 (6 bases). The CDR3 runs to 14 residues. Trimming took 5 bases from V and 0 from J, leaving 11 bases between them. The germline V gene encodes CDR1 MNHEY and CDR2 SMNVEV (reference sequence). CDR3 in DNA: TGTGCCAGCAGTCTAGCGCTTAGCTCCTACGAGCAGTACTTC. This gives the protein CASSLALSSYEQYF.

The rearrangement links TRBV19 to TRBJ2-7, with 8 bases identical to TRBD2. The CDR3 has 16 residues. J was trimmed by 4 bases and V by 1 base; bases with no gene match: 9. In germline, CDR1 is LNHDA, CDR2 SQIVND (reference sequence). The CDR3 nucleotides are TGTGCCAGTAGTATAGCCCAGATCGGCGGGGGGTACGAGCAGTACTTC. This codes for CASSIAQIGGGYEQYF. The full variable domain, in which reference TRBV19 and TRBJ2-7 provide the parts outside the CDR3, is DGGITQSPKYLFRKEGQNVTLSCEQNLNHDAMYWYRQDPGQGLRLIYYSQIVNDFQKGDIAEGYSVSREKKESFPLTVTSAQKNPTAFYLCASSIAQIGGGYEQYFGPGTRLTVT.